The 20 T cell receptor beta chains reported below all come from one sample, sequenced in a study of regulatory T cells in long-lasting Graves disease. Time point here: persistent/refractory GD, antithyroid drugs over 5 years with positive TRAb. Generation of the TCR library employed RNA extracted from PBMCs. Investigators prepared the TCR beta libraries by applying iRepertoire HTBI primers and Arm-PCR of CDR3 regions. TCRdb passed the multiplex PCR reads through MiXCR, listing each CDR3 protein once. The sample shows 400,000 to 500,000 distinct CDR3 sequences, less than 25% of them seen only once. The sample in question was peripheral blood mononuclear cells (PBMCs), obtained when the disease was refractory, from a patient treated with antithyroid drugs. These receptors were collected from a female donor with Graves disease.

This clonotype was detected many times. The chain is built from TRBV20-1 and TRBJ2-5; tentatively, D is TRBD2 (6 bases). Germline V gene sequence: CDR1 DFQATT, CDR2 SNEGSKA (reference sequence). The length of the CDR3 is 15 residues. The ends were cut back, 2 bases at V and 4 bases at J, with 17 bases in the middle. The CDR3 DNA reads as TGCAGTGCTAGAACGATGGACGGGAGAGGAGAGACCCAGTACTTC. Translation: CSARTMDGRGETQYF.

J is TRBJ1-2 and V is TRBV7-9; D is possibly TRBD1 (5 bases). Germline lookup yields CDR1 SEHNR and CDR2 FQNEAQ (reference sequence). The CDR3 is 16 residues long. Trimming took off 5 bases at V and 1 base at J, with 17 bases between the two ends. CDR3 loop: CASSPDSGPLNYGYTF. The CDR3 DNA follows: TGTGCCAGCAGCCCCGACTCGGGACCGCTTAACTATGGCTACACCTTC.

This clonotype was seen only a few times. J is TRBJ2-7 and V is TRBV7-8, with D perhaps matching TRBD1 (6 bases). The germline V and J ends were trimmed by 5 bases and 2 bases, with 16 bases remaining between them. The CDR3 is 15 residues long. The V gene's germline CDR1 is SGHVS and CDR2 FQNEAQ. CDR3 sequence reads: CASSRRGSGPYEQYF. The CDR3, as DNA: TGTGCCAGCAGCCGAAGGGGGTCCGGGCCCTACGAGCAGTACTTC.

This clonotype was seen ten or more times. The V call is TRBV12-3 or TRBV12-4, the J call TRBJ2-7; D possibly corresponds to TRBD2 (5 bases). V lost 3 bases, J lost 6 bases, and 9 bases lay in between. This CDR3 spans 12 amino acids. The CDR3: CASSLGASEQYF. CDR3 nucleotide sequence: TGTGCCAGCAGTTTGGGAGCGAGCGAGCAGTACTTC.

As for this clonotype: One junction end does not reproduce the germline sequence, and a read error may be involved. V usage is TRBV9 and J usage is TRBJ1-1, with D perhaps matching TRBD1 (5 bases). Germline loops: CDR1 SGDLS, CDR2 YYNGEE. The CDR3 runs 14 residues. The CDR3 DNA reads TGTACCAGCAGCGAGGACACCATGAACACTGAAGCTTTCTTT. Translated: CTSSEDTMNTEAFF.

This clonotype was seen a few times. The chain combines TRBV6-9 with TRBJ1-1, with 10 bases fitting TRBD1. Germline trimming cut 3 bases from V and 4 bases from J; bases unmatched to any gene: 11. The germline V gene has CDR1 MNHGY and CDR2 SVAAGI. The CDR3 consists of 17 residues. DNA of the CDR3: TGTGCCAGCAGTTACTTGACAGGGGGCGCGGGGGTCACTGAAGCTTTCTTT. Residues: CASSYLTGGAGVTEAFF.

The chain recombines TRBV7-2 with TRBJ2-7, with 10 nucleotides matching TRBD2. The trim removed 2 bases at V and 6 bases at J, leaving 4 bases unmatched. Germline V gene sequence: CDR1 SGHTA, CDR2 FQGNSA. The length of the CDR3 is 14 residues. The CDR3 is CASSLLASGGEQYF. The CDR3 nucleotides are TGTGCCAGCAGCTTATTGGCTAGCGGGGGCGAGCAGTACTTC. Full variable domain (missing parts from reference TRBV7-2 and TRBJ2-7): GAGVSQSPSNKVTEKGKDVELRCDPISGHTALYWYRQSLGQGLEFLIYFQGNSAPDKSGLPSDRFSAERTGGSVSTLTIQRTQQEDSAVYLCASSLLASGGEQYFGPGTRLTVT.

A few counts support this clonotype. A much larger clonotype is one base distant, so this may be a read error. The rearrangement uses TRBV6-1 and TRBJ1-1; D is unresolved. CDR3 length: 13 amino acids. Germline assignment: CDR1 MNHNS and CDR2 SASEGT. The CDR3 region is CTSTTSVNTEAFF. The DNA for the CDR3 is TGTACCAGCACCACCTCCGTGAACACTGAAGCTTTCTTT.

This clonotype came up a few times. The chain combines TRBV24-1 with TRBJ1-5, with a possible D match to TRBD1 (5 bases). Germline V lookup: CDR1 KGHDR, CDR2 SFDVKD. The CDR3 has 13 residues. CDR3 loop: CVDRVGGNQPQHF. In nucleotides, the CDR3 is TGTGTCGACCGAGTGGGGGGCAATCAGCCCCAGCATTTT.

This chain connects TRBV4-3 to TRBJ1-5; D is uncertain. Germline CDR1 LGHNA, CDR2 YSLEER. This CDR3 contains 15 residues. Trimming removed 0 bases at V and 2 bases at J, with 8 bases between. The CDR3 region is CASSQEFQGNQPQHF. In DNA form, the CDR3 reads TGCGCCAGCAGCCAAGAGTTCCAGGGCAATCAGCCCCAGCATTTT.

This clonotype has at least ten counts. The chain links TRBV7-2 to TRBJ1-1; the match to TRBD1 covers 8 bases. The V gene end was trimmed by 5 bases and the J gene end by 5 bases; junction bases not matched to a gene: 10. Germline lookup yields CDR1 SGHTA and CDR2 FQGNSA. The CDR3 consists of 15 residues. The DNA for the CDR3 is TGTGCCAGCAGCCCATACCCTGACAGGGGTACTGAAGCTTTCTTT. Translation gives CASSPYPDRGTEAFF.

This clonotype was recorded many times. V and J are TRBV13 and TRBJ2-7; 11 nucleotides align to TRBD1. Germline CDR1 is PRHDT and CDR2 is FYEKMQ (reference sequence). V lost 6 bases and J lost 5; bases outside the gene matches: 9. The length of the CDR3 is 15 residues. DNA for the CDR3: TGTGCCAGCAGTCCCGGCCGGGACAGGGGGGACGAGCAGTACTTC. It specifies CASSPGRDRGDEQYF.

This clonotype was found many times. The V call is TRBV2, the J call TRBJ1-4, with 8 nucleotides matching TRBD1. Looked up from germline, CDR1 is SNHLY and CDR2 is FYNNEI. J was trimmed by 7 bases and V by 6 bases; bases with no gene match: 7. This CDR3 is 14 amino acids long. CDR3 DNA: TGTGCCAGCAGGCTCGGACAGGGTGGTGAAAAACTGTTTTTT. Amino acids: CASRLGQGGEKLFF. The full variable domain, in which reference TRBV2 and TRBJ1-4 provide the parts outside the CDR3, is EPEVTQTPSHQVTQMGQEVILRCVPISNHLYFYWYRQILGQKVEFLVSFYNNEISEKSEIFDDQFSVERPDGSNFTLKIRSTKLEDSAMYFCASRLGQGGEKLFFGSGTQLSVL.

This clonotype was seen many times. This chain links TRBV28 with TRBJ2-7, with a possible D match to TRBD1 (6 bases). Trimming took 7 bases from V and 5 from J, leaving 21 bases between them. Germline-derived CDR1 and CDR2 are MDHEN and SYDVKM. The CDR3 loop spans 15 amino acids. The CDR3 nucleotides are TGTGCCAGCAAGGAGTCGGGACACTTCGTCGACGAGCAGTACTTC. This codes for CASKESGHFVDEQYF.

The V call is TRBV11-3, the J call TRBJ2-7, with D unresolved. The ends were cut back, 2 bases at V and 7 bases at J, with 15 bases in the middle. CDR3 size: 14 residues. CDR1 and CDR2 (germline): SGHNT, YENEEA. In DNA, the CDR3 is TGTGCCAGCAGCTTACAGGACCTAATCGGGGAGCAGTACTTC. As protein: CASSLQDLIGEQYF. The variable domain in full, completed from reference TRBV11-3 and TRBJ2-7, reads EAGVVQSPRYKIIEKKQPVAFWCNPISGHNTLYWYLQNLGQGPELLIRYENEEAVDDSQLPKDRFSAERLKGVDSTLKIQPAELGDSAVYLCASSLQDLIGEQYFGPGTRLTVT.

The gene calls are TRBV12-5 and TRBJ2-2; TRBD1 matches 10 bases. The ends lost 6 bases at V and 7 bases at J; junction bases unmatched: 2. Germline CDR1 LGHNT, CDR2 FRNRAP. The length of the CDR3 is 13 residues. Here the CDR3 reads CASGGQGFGELFF. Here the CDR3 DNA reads TGTGCTAGTGGGGGACAGGGGTTCGGGGAGCTGTTTTTT.

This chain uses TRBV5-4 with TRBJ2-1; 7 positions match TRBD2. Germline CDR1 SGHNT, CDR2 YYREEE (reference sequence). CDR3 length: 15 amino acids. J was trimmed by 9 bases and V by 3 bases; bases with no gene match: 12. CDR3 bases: TGTGCCAGCAGCTCACTTAGCGGGCCTCCCGGTGAGCAGTTCTTC. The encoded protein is CASSSLSGPPGEQFF.

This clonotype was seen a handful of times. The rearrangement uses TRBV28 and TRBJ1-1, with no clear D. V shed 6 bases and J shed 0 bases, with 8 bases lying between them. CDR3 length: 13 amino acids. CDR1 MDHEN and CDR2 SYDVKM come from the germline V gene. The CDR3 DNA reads TGTGCCAGCAGGATCCAAATGAACACTGAAGCTTTCTTT. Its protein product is CASRIQMNTEAFF.

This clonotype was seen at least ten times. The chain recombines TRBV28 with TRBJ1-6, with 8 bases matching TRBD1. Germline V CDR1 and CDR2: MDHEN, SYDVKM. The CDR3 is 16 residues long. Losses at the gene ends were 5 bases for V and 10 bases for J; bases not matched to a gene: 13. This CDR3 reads CASSRVTGQVGSPLHF. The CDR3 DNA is TGTGCCAGCAGTAGAGTTACGGGACAGGTGGGATCACCCCTCCACTTT. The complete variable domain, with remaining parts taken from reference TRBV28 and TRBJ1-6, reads DVKVTQSSRYLVKRTGEKVFLECVQDMDHENMFWYRQDPGLGLRLIYFSYDVKMKEKGDIPEGYSVSREKKERFSLILESASTNQTSMYLCASSRVTGQVGSPLHFGNGTRLTVT.

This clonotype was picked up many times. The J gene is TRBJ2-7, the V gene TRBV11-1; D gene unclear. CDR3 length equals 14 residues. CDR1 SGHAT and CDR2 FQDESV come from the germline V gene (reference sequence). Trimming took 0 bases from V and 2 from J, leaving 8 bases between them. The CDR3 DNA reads TGTGCCAGCAGCTTAGCGGCTTATACCTACGAGCAGTACTTC. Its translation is CASSLAAYTYEQYF.